These 23 T cell receptor beta chains came from one sample sequenced in a study of breast tumors, draining lymph nodes, adjacent tissues (dated by TCRdb to about 2016). Receptors were amplified or captured by multiplex PCR. The data were produced on an Illumina HiSeq 2000. In TCRdb, the public reads were trimmed at Q25 with fastp and aligned with MiXCR, with productive beta chains retained. Every distinct CDR3 protein forms one entry, paired with its most common genes and DNA. Here the sample has 10,000 to 15,000 distinct CDR3 sequences; 55% to 75% occur a single time. 35% to 50% of the sample lies in the top ten. The sequenced sample consisted of tumor-adjacent breast tissue. These receptors were collected from a female donor with breast cancer. Some clones in this sample may be carry-over from other donors' samples.

The rearrangement links TRBV6-2 or TRBV6-3 to TRBJ1-6, with TRBD1 identical over 7 bases. The germline V gene encodes CDR1 MNHEY and CDR2 SVGEGT. This CDR3 region has 15 residues. The V gene end was trimmed by 5 bases and the J gene end by 7 bases; junction bases not matched to a gene: 8. CDR3 residues: CASSPRGGANSPLHF. The CDR3 DNA reads TGTGCCAGCAGTCCCAGGGGGGGAGCGAATTCACCCCTCCACTTT.

This sequence joins TRBV19 and TRBJ1-1; D perhaps matches TRBD1 (6 bases). Germline values: CDR1 LNHDA, CDR2 SQIVND (reference sequence). The CDR3 runs 14 residues. Trimming stripped 6 bases from V and 4 bases from J, with 15 bases between. The CDR3 is CASRPRGGVTEAFF. As DNA, the CDR3 is TGTGCCAGTAGACCCCGAGGGGGTGTCACTGAAGCTTTCTTT.

The chain has TRBV4-3 and TRBJ2-7; D ambiguous. Germline CDR1 LGHNA, CDR2 YSLEER. V was shortened by 4 bases and J by 3 bases, with 10 bases between the two germline ends. The CDR3 is 13 amino acids. The CDR3 nucleotides read TGCGCCAGCAGCCCCCGCGGCGGCTACGAGCAGTACTTC. This encodes CASSPRGGYEQYF.

The sample holds a few counts of this clonotype. This rearrangement joins TRBV7-6 to TRBJ2-7; D uncertain. From germline, CDR1 is SGHVS and CDR2 FNYEAQ. V was clipped by 1 base and J by 5 bases, with 9 bases between them. The CDR3 contains 13 residues. CDR3 nucleotide sequence: TGTGCCAGCAGCTTAGGCCCACATGACGAGCAGTACTTC. It is translated as CASSLGPHDEQYF.

This chain uses TRBV9 with TRBJ2-7; 7 nucleotides align to TRBD1. CDR1 SGDLS and CDR2 YYNGEE come from the germline V gene. The CDR3 has 15 residues. V trimming: 3 bases; J trimming: 1 base; junction bases outside the gene matches: 7. The CDR3: CASSANPGQSYEQYF. CDR3 sequence (DNA): TGTGCCAGCAGCGCAAATCCGGGACAGTCCTACGAGCAGTACTTC.

This clonotype showed up just once. The V and J genes are TRBV4-1 and TRBJ1-4; maybe TRBD1 (5 bases). Germline loops: CDR1 MGHRA, CDR2 YSYEKL. The CDR3 runs 16 residues. Trimming left V 4 bases short and J 6 bases short, with 18 bases between. The CDR3 DNA is TGCGCCAGCAGCCCCCGAGGGACGATTGGGGATGAAAAACTGTTTTTT. It translates to CASSPRGTIGDEKLFF.

The V call is TRBV7-6, the J call TRBJ2-5; the match to TRBD1 covers 10 bases. In germline, CDR1 is SGHVS, CDR2 FNYEAQ. With V trimmed by 5 bases and J by 4 bases, 7 bases remained unmatched. The CDR3 is 15 amino acids. The CDR3: CASSPDRGRGETQYF. The CDR3 DNA reads TGTGCCAGCAGCCCGGACAGGGGGAGGGGAGAGACCCAGTACTTC.

This chain joins TRBV4-1 and TRBJ2-1; weak D call: TRBD2 (5 bases). The CDR3 spans 15 residues. Per the germline V gene, CDR1 is MGHRA and CDR2 is YSYEKL. With 4 bases removed from V and 0 bases from J, the gap between germline ends came to 10 bases. CDR3 DNA sequence: TGCGCCAGCAGCCGAGCTACTAGCTCCTACAATGAGCAGTTCTTC. Protein product: CASSRATSSYNEQFF.

This clonotype appeared a few times. The genes are TRBV10-3 and TRBJ2-7; 12 bases are a match to TRBD2. The V gene's germline CDR1 is ENHRY and CDR2 SYGVKD. The junction had 2 bases not matched to a gene; V was cut back by 2 bases and J by 6 bases. This CDR3 has 14 residues. The CDR3: CAISETSGRFEQYF. DNA for the CDR3: TGTGCCATCAGTGAGACTAGCGGGAGGTTCGAGCAGTACTTC.

The chain employs TRBV5-6 and TRBJ2-3; D is unclear. This CDR3 is built from 14 residues. Trimming took off 0 bases at V and 5 bases at J, with 10 bases between the two ends. CDR1 and CDR2 from the germline V gene are SGHDT and YYEEEE. CDR3 bases: TGTGCCAGCAGCTTGGTGTCGGCTGGAGATACGCAGTATTTT. Translation gives CASSLVSAGDTQYF.

The chain combines TRBV12-3 or TRBV12-4 with TRBJ2-7; D uncertain. Trimming took 3 bases from V and 6 from J, leaving 21 bases between them. This CDR3 is built from 16 residues. The CDR3 DNA reads TGTGCCAGCAGTTTCGCGCGCGGTGGTCTAGTATTCGAGCAGTACTTC. Protein: CASSFARGGLVFEQYF.

This clonotype was seen ten or more times. V and J are TRBV6-1 and TRBJ2-5; either TRBD1 or TRBD2 may supply D (5 bases each). Germline V gene data show CDR1 as MNHNS and CDR2 as SASEGT. V dropped 3 bases and J dropped 5 bases, with 16 bases sitting between them. The CDR3 contains 15 residues. CDR3 bases: TGTGCCAGCAGTGACGGGGCCTACGGGTTTGAGACCCAGTACTTC. Protein sequence: CASSDGAYGFETQYF.

The genes are TRBV24-1 and TRBJ1-5; possible D gene TRBD1, 5 bases. Trimming stripped 9 bases from V and 2 bases from J, with 13 bases between. Germline loops: CDR1 KGHDR, CDR2 SFDVKD. CDR3 length: 14 amino acids. The CDR3 loop is CATCQIGGNQPQHF. The DNA of the CDR3 is TGTGCCACCTGCCAAATAGGGGGCAATCAGCCCCAGCATTTT.

This chain uses TRBV5-1 with TRBJ2-1; the match to TRBD2 covers 14 bases. J was trimmed by 8 bases and V by 0 bases; bases with no gene match: 7. The germline gives CDR1 SGHRS, CDR2 YFSETQ. This CDR3 has 17 amino acids. This CDR3 reads CASSLGLAGGILDEQFF. As DNA, the CDR3 is TGCGCCAGCAGCTTGGGACTAGCGGGAGGGATCTTAGATGAGCAGTTCTTC.

This clonotype rates as medium-sized. The rearrangement links TRBV24-1 to TRBJ2-2, with no clear D. In germline, CDR1 is KGHDR, CDR2 SFDVKD. The V end was cut by 2 bases, the J end by 5 bases, with 8 bases between. The CDR3 spans 14 residues. The CDR3 coding sequence is TGTGCCACCAGTGATTGGCATCGGACCGGGGAGCTGTTTTTT. It yields the protein CATSDWHRTGELFF.

Many counts were recorded for this clonotype. CDR3 protein: CAWSGTSGRLLEQYF. The DNA for the CDR3 is TGTGCCTGGAGCGGGACTAGCGGGAGGTTGCTCGAGCAGTACTTC. J is TRBJ2-7 and V is TRBV30; TRBD2 agrees at 15 bases. J was trimmed by 6 bases and V by 3 bases; bases with no gene match: 6. Germline V CDR1 and CDR2: GTSNPN, SVGIG (reference sequence). CDR3 size: 15 residues.

The V call is TRBV29-1, the J call TRBJ2-7; tentative D call: TRBD1 (6 bases). Trimming shortened V by 7 bases and J by 1 base, and 11 bases separated the two germline ends. CDR3 length equals 12 residues. Per the germline V gene, CDR1 is SQVTM and CDR2 is ANQGSEA. The CDR3 DNA reads TGCAGCGGCCGGGACATTTCCTACGAGCAGTACTTC. Protein: CSGRDISYEQYF.

This clonotype was seen a single time. The chain joins TRBV20-1 to TRBJ2-1; TRBD2 matches at 8 bases. Germline trimming cut 3 bases from V and 2 bases from J; bases unmatched to any gene: 6. There are 15 residues in the CDR3. CDR1 and CDR2 (germline): DFQATT, SNEGSKA (reference sequence). The CDR3 here is CSASSGTSPYNEQFF. The CDR3 DNA reads TGCAGTGCTAGCTCCGGGACTAGTCCCTACAATGAGCAGTTCTTC.

This clonotype appeared a single time. V gene TRBV5-1 combines with J gene TRBJ2-1; 9 bases fit TRBD2. CDR3 size: 16 residues. Looked up from germline, CDR1 is SGHRS and CDR2 is YFSETQ. Trimming at V came to 4 bases and at J to 0 bases, leaving 5 bases not matched to a gene. This chain's CDR3 is CASSPLAGSSYNEQFF. The CDR3 nucleotides are TGCGCCAGCAGCCCTCTAGCGGGAAGCTCCTACAATGAGCAGTTCTTC.

This clonotype appeared a single time. This chain joins TRBV7-8 and TRBJ2-7, with D uncertain. Trimming took 5 bases from V and 3 from J, leaving 14 bases between them. This CDR3 comprises 14 residues. CDR1 is SGHVS, CDR2 FQNEAQ, per germline. CDR3 residues: CASSPLGKGYEQYF. The DNA of the CDR3 is TGTGCCAGCAGCCCCTTAGGGAAGGGCTACGAGCAGTACTTC.

The chain links TRBV20-1 to TRBJ2-7, with TRBD2 matching over 7 bases. CDR1 DFQATT and CDR2 SNEGSKA come from the germline V gene (reference sequence). This CDR3 contains 13 residues. The CDR3 bases are TGCGGGATCCGGCGGGAGAGTACCTACGAGCAGTACTTC. Translation gives CGIRRESTYEQYF.

The V gene is TRBV7-3, the J gene TRBJ2-1; TRBD1 agrees at 8 bases. The ends lost 2 bases at V and 9 bases at J; junction bases unmatched: 6. The CDR3 has 14 amino acids. The germline V gene encodes CDR1 SGHTA and CDR2 FQGTGA. In DNA, the CDR3 is TGTGCCAGCAGCTTAGGCAACAGGGGGAGTGAGCAGTTCTTC. It is translated as CASSLGNRGSEQFF.

To note about this clonotype: The junction shows a germline mismatch at one end, possibly a read error. The rearrangement links TRBV7-7 to TRBJ2-7; D uncertain. The CDR3 has 15 amino acids. The V gene's germline CDR1 is SSHAT and CDR2 FNYEAQ (reference sequence). This CDR3 reads CASSSRTLGFYEQYF. The CDR3 DNA reads TGTGCTAGCAGCTCTCGGACCCTGGGGTTCTACGAGCAGTACTTC.